The 20 T cell receptor beta chains below all came from one sample that was sequenced in a study of spatial heterogeneity in lung cancer. TCRdb independently ran MiXCR on the 5' RACE reads; one entry per CDR3 protein. The sample yields 110,000 or so distinct CDR3 sequences, approximately 10% seen once. Indicated time point: blood at routine non-recurrence follow-up after resection. The input for sequencing was PBMCs, taken at follow-up. The receptors originated from a female donor with early-stage non-small cell lung cancer.

This chain joins TRBV30 and TRBJ1-6; D ambiguous. CDR3 length equals 15 residues. The V gene lost 0 bases and the J gene lost 7 bases, with 13 bases spanning the gap. Per germline, CDR1 GTSNPN and CDR2 SVGIG (reference sequence). The CDR3 region has the DNA TGTGCCTGGAGTGTACGAGGAATTAGCAATTCACCCCTCCACTTT. Amino acids: CAWSVRGISNSPLHF.

The J gene is TRBJ2-7, the V gene TRBV28; 8 bases are a match to TRBD1. The CDR3 is made up of 12 amino acids. Trimming removed 6 bases from V and 12 bases from J; junction bases left unmatched: 10. In germline, CDR1 is MDHEN, CDR2 SYDVKM. The CDR3 DNA is TGTGCCAGCAGCTCAGACAGGGGAGTCCGGTACTTC. This codes for CASSSDRGVRYF.

This clonotype was counted ten times or more. CDR3 loop: CASSLTGGQNEQFF. The DNA for the CDR3 is TGTGCCAGCAGTTTGACGGGAGGGCAAAATGAGCAGTTCTTC. The J gene is TRBJ2-1, the V gene TRBV28, with TRBD2 identical over 8 bases. Trimming cost V 3 bases and J 7 bases; bases outside gene matches: 5. The CDR3 length is 14 residues. CDR1 is MDHEN, CDR2 SYDVKM, per germline.

This clonotype was picked up many times. This chain joins TRBV5-1 and TRBJ2-2; D is possibly TRBD2 (5 bases). This CDR3 is 16 amino acids long. Germline V lookup: CDR1 SGHRS, CDR2 YFSETQ. V lost 0 bases and J lost 4, with 13 bases in between. The CDR3 here is CASSLAVSSSTGELFF. Written as DNA, the CDR3 is TGCGCCAGCAGCTTGGCCGTATCTAGCTCCACCGGGGAGCTGTTTTTT.

This clonotype was counted between two and nine times. The rearrangement uses TRBV28 and TRBJ2-1; no firm D call. The ends were cut back, 6 bases at V and 6 bases at J, with 15 bases in the middle. There are 14 residues in the CDR3. Germline V gene sequence: CDR1 MDHEN, CDR2 SYDVKM. The DNA of the CDR3 is TGTGCCAGCAGGCTAGGGAAGCTAGGCAATGAGCAGTTCTTC. Translating it yields CASRLGKLGNEQFF.

This chain uses TRBV19 with TRBJ1-5, with D hard to call. Germline V gives CDR1 LNHDA, CDR2 SQIVND (reference sequence). The V end lost 4 bases, the J end lost 3 bases, and 10 bases lay between the germline ends. CDR3 size: 14 residues. CDR3 sequence reads: CASSTKLLNQPQHF. The CDR3 DNA sequence: TGTGCCAGTAGTACTAAGCTTCTCAATCAGCCCCAGCATTTT. The whole variable domain, filled in from reference TRBV19 and TRBJ1-5, reads DGGITQSPKYLFRKEGQNVTLSCEQNLNHDAMYWYRQDPGQGLRLIYYSQIVNDFQKGDIAEGYSVSREKKESFPLTVTSAQKNPTAFYLCASSTKLLNQPQHFGDGTRLSIL.

The V gene is TRBV9, the J gene TRBJ1-6; D gene ambiguous. The germline V gene encodes CDR1 SGDLS and CDR2 YYNGEE. CDR3 size: 15 residues. With 0 bases removed from V and 10 bases from J, the gap between germline ends came to 14 bases. As DNA, the CDR3 is TGTGCCAGCAGCGTAGCGCCGGAGGTTTACTCACCCCTCCACTTT. Protein sequence: CASSVAPEVYSPLHF.

Ten or more counts support this clonotype. The chain uses TRBV12-3 or TRBV12-4 and TRBJ1-5; unclear D gene. This CDR3 comprises 16 residues. The germline V and J ends were trimmed by 5 bases and 0 bases, with 14 bases remaining between them. CDR3 DNA: TGTGCCAGCAGTGTATATGACATGTATAGCAATCAGCCCCAGCATTTT. Its protein is CASSVYDMYSNQPQHF.

This clonotype occurred a few times. The genes are TRBV12-3 or TRBV12-4 and TRBJ2-1; unclear D gene. This CDR3 contains 11 residues. The V gene lost 7 bases and the J gene lost 5 bases, with 6 bases spanning the gap. DNA of the CDR3: TGTGCCAGCACCGTTGACAATGAGCAGTTCTTC. It specifies CASTVDNEQFF.

The table lists this clonotype with many counts. This chain connects TRBV5-1 to TRBJ2-7; D is unresolved. Trimming took 0 bases from V and 0 from J, leaving 19 bases between them. CDR1 and CDR2 (germline): SGHRS, YFSETQ. CDR3 length: 18 amino acids. DNA for the CDR3: TGCGCCAGCAGCTTGGATTTTCATTCGAACAGCCGCTCCTACGAGCAGTACGTC. Residues: CASSLDFHSNSRSYEQYV.

This clonotype was seen a handful of times. This chain connects TRBV12-3 or TRBV12-4 to TRBJ1-6, with 8 bases lining up with TRBD1. CDR3 size: 13 residues. V dropped 5 bases and J dropped 9; count of bases not matched to a gene: 3. The DNA for the CDR3 is TGTGCCAGCAGTCCACAGGGGGTTTCACCCCTCCACTTT. Amino acid sequence: CASSPQGVSPLHF.

This clonotype showed up many times. The rearrangement joins TRBV29-1 to TRBJ2-1; D is perhaps TRBD2 (6 bases). The V end was cut by 2 bases, the J end by 4 bases, with 15 bases between. Germline values: CDR1 SQVTM, CDR2 ANQGSEA. This CDR3 region has 15 residues. In DNA, the CDR3 is TGCAGCGTTGAATCCCAGTTCGGAGGGTACAATGAGCAGTTCTTC. This codes for CSVESQFGGYNEQFF.

This clonotype was detected a few times. The chain recombines TRBV6-1 with TRBJ2-4; TRBD2 aligns across 8 bases. The CDR3 consists of 15 residues. Germline CDR1 is MNHNS and CDR2 is SASEGT. V lost 8 bases, J lost 3 bases, and 9 bases stayed unmatched. DNA of the CDR3: TGTGCCAGCGTTGAACAAGCGGGAGTCAAAAACATTCAGTACTTC. It encodes CASVEQAGVKNIQYF.

This clonotype was counted between two and nine times. The genes are TRBV12-3 or TRBV12-4 and TRBJ2-1; D remains unclear. Between the trimmed V and J ends, which lost 4 bases and 6 bases, there was a span of 16 bases. The CDR3 contains 15 residues. The CDR3 loop reads CASSSLPPYRNEQFF. CDR3 DNA: TGTGCCAGCAGTTCCCTACCCCCCTACCGCAATGAGCAGTTCTTC.

The V gene is TRBV28, the J gene TRBJ1-5, with D possibly TRBD1 on 6 matching bases. V dropped 6 bases and J dropped 0 bases, with 24 bases sitting between them. Germline V gene lookup returns CDR1 MDHEN and CDR2 SYDVKM. This CDR3 has 19 amino acids. The CDR3 nucleotides are TGTGCCAGCAGCTACCGTAATCGCCCCGGGACAAGTAGCAATCAGCCCCAGCATTTT. Encoded protein: CASSYRNRPGTSSNQPQHF.

This clonotype was counted between two and nine times. The genes are TRBV7-9 and TRBJ2-7; TRBD2 is a possible D gene (6 bases). Germline-derived CDR1 and CDR2 are SEHNR and FQNEAQ (reference sequence). Trimming shortened V by 5 bases and J by 7 bases, and 12 bases separated the two germline ends. The CDR3 length is 12 residues. The CDR3 is CASSPPRGEQYF. DNA for the CDR3: TGTGCCAGCAGCCCGCCCCGGGGGGAGCAGTACTTC.

CDR3 in amino acids: CSARSGGGWDTQYF. As DNA, the CDR3 is TGCAGTGCTAGATCGGGCGGGGGATGGGATACGCAGTATTTT. The chain couples TRBV20-1 to TRBJ2-3; the match to TRBD2 covers 7 bases. CDR3 length: 14 residues. Germline-derived CDR1 and CDR2 are DFQATT and SNEGSKA (reference sequence). Trimming cost V 2 bases and J 6 bases; bases outside gene matches: 8.

This clonotype was counted a few times. This chain connects TRBV7-8 to TRBJ2-1; 7 bases align to TRBD2. The length of the CDR3 is 13 residues. Germline CDR1 and CDR2: SGHVS and FQNEAQ. The V segment lost 5 bases and the J segment 4 bases; nucleotides outside the gene matches: 2. The CDR3 coding sequence is TGTGCCAGCAGCGGGAGGGTATACAATGAGCAGTTCTTC. Encoded protein: CASSGRVYNEQFF.

V is TRBV28 and J is TRBJ2-7; 9 bases line up with TRBD1. CDR1 and CDR2 from the germline V gene are MDHEN and SYDVKM. The CDR3 covers 15 residues. V was pared by 3 bases and J by 4 bases, with 7 bases of the junction left unmatched. The CDR3 nucleotides are TGTGCCAGCAGTTTCGGCGGGACAGGGAATTACGAGCAGTACGTC. Protein sequence: CASSFGGTGNYEQYV.

The CDR3 nucleotides are TGTGCCAGCAGTGAAGGGTCCCTAGCATATACGCAGTATTTT. Translation gives CASSEGSLAYTQYF. The chain has TRBV2 and TRBJ2-3; D possibly corresponds to TRBD2 (5 bases). This CDR3 spans 14 amino acids. Trimming pared 1 base from V and 7 bases from J, leaving 12 bases between. Germline CDR1 is SNHLY and CDR2 is FYNNEI.